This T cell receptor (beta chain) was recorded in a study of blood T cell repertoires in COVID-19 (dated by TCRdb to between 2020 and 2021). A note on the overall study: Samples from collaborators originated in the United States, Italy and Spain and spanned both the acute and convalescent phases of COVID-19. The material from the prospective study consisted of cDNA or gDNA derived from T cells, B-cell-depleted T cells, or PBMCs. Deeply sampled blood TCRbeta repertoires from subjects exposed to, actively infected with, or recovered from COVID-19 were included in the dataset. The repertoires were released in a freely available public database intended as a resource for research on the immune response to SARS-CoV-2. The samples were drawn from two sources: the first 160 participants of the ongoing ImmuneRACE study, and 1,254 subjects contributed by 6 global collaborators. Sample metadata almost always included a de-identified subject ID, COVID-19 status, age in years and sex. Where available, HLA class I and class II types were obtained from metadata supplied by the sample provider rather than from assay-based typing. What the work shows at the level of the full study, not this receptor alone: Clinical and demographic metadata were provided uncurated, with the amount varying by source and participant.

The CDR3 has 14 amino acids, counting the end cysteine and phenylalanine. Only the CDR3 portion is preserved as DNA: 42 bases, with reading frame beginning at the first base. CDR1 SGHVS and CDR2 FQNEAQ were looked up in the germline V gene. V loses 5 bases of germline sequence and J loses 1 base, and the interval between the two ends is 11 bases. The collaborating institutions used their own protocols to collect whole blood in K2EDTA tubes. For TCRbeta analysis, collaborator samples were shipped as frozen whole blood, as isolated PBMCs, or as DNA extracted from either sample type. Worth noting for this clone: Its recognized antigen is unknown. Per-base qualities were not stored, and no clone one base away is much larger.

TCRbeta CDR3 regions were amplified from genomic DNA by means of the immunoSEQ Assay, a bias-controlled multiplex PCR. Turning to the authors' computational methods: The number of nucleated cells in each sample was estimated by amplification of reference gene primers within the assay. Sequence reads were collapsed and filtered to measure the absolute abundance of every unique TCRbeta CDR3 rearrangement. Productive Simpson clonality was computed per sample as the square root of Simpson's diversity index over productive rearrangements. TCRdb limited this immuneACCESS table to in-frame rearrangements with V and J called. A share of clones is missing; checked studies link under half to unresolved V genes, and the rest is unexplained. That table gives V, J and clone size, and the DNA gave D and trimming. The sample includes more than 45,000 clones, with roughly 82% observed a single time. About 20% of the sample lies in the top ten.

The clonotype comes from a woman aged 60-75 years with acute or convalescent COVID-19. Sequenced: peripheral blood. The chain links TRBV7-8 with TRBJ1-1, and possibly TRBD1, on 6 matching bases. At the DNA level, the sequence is TGTGCCAGCAGCGTACAGGGTAGGAACACTGAAGCTTTCTTT. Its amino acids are CASSVQGRNTEAFF.